The text below deals with one T cell receptor (beta chain). Its antigen remains unknown. This sample is part of a study of identical twins. One entry per CDR3 protein results from TCRdb running MiXCR on the 5' RACE reads. The table has some 1,600,000 distinct CDR3 sequences, about 30% seen once; the top ten hold around 0.3%. General study points: Donors were not followed over many years; analysis was cross-sectional. Beta out-of-frame twin sharing showed a weaker excess.

Sequenced sample: cord blood. The receptor's source is a newborn girl in good health.

CDR3 sequence (DNA): TGTGGAAAATCTGAAGCTTTCTTT. Its protein is CGKSEAFF. V and J are TRBV6-6 and TRBJ1-1, with D unresolved. Germline V lookup: CDR1 MNHNY, CDR2 SVGAGI (reference sequence). This CDR3 contains 8 residues.